This T cell receptor (beta chain) was observed in a study of blood T cell repertoires in COVID-19. Looking at the study overall: Some COVID-19 samples were acute and others convalescent; all came from the United States, Italy and Spain. PBMCs, B-cell-depleted T cells, or T cells provided the cDNA or gDNA that made up the material.

Original processing notes: Estimation of nucleated cell counts relied on the amplification of reference gene primers. Sequenced by immunoSEQ multiplex PCR; TCRdb stores in-frame clones only, minus some. Clone size and the V and J calls come from that table; the DNA yielded D and trimming. The data hold some 110,000 clones, with roughly nine tenths observed a single time. Sequenced sample: peripheral blood. This TCR was recovered from a human donor with active COVID-19. The donor label of this sample is uncertain.

The CDR3 DNA follows: TGTGCCAGTAGTATAATTTCAGGGATGCCTTTAGGGACTGAAGCTTTCTTT. Translating it yields CASSIISGMPLGTEAFF. This chain uses TRBV19 with TRBJ1-1; tentatively, D is TRBD1 (5 bases). Between the trimmed V and J ends, which lost 2 bases and 5 bases, there was a span of 21 bases. The germline gives CDR1 LNHDA, CDR2 SQIVND (reference sequence). The CDR3 is made up of 17 amino acids.